The present T cell receptor beta chain was sequenced within a study of human T cells and chemical hapten exposure. Study summary: Largely, small differences in pooled library volume made per-sample TCR yields vary.

Stated time point: patch test 2, 6 weeks after DPC sensitization. Treatment meaning: therapeutic diphenylcyclopropenone sensitization with weekly scalp DPC. This clonotype was seen ten or more times. Unique molecular identifiers were affixed to discrete cDNA molecules within the library. TCRdb recomputed calls from the RACE reads with MiXCR, one row per CDR3 protein. This table holds approximately 96,000 distinct CDR3 sequences, 9.3% found once. Germline CDR1 and CDR2: DFQATT and SNEGSKA (reference sequence). With 0 bases removed from V and 0 bases from J, the gap between germline ends came to 12 bases. The CDR3 contains 17 residues.

The gene calls are TRBV20-1 and TRBJ1-6, with TRBD1 as a possible D gene (5 bases). The source material was whole blood, sampled in connection with sensitization to the hapten diphenylcyclopropenone (DPC). The source of this sequence is a woman in her thirties or forties with alopecia areata. Some clones in this sample may be carry-over from other donors' samples. CDR3 sequence (DNA): TGCAGTGCTAGAGAAGGGGCAGAGAGCTCCTATAATTCACCCCTCCACTTT. This translates into CSAREGAESSYNSPLHF.